This entry concerns a single TCR beta chain. Some clones are missing from TCRdb's copy, which holds only in-frame ones; the method was immunoSEQ multiplex PCR. There are roughly 110,000 clones in the sample; about 70% occur only once, and 24% lies in the top ten. CDR1 and CDR2 (germline): LGHNA, YNFKEQ. The length of the CDR3 is 13 residues. Trimming removed 0 bases from V and 6 bases from J, with 8 bases in between. The record originates from a study of shared clonotypes between healthy human individuals. This receptor was obtained from a woman aged 25 to 39 in good health. The J gene is TRBJ2-5, the V gene TRBV4-2; D is unclear. The sequenced sample was memory CD8+ T cells sorted from blood. Subset here: CD45RO+ cells pooled with CCR7-negative TemRA cells. The CDR3 spells CASSQDERKTQYF. The CDR3 DNA is TGTGCCAGCAGCCAAGATGAGAGGAAGACCCAGTACTTC.